This TCR beta chain was found in a study of blood T cell repertoires in COVID-19. The wider study: Donors of Cohort 3 who recovered were those that had two negative PCRs, clearance, or symptom resolution. Acute-phase and convalescent COVID-19 samples originated in the United States, Italy and Spain.

Clones were sequenced by immunoSEQ multiplex PCR, and TCRdb holds only the in-frame ones, with some missing. The sample records more than 200,000 clones, around 86% being singletons. Categorization into cohorts depended on clinical history that participants reported. The sequencing sample was made of PBMCs or T cells enriched from blood (not recorded which). The sequence derives from a man aged 25-40 years in a cohort exposed to, infected with or recovered from COVID-19 (not recorded which).

CDR3 nucleotides: TGTGCCAGCAAAGGCGGTGGACTAGGCTCTTATACGCAGTATTTT. It encodes CASKGGGLGSYTQYF. The V and J genes are TRBV28 and TRBJ2-3; 7 nucleotides align to TRBD2. V was clipped by 7 bases and J by 7 bases; unmatched bases: 14. Germline V lookup: CDR1 MDHEN, CDR2 SYDVKM. The CDR3 sequence is 15 residues long.